The 12 T cell receptor beta chains listed next were all sequenced from one sample in a study of blood T cell repertoires in COVID-19. Some clones are missing from TCRdb's copy, which holds only in-frame ones; the method was immunoSEQ multiplex PCR. The repertoire holds 350,000 or so clones, with roughly 90% as singletons. Sample: peripheral blood. Receptor source: a man aged 18-30 years with active or convalescent COVID-19.

The rearrangement joins TRBV7-3 to TRBJ2-3, with D uncertain. The CDR3 covers 14 residues. Per germline, CDR1 SGHTA and CDR2 FQGTGA. Trimming left V 5 bases short and J 0 bases short, with 9 bases between. The CDR3: CASSPRPSTDTQYF. The DNA for the CDR3 is TGTGCCAGCAGCCCCAGGCCCAGCACAGATACGCAGTATTTT.

The V and J genes are TRBV27 and TRBJ2-1; weak D call: TRBD1 (6 bases). V was pared by 7 bases and J by 5 bases, with 18 bases between. This CDR3 contains 15 residues. The germline V gene encodes CDR1 MNHEY and CDR2 SMNVEV (reference sequence). The CDR3 bases are TGTGCCAGCAACGCCGGGACACCCAGGAACAATGAGCAGTTCTTC. It translates to CASNAGTPRNNEQFF.

This clone was picked up one time. This chain connects TRBV27 to TRBJ2-6, with D tentatively TRBD1 (5 bases). The CDR3 totals 14 residues. V lost 6 bases and J 1 base, leaving 7 bases between the germline ends. Germline CDR1 and CDR2: MNHEY and SMNVEV (reference sequence). The CDR3 DNA reads as TGTGCCAGCAGGGGGCTATCTGGGGCCAACGTCCTGACTTTC. This codes for CASRGLSGANVLTF.

This clone was picked up one time. The chain employs TRBV28 and TRBJ2-7; 12 bases map to TRBD2. The CDR3 sequence is 21 residues long. The junction had 21 bases not matched to a gene; V was cut back by 2 bases and J by 4 bases. Germline-derived CDR1 and CDR2 are MDHEN and SYDVKM. CDR3 in amino acids: CASSLALAGGRKAIFGYEQYF. The CDR3 nucleotides are TGTGCCAGCAGTTTAGCTCTAGCGGGAGGGCGAAAGGCGATTTTCGGTTACGAGCAGTACTTC.

Note on this clone: Within the sample, other DNA sequences also encode this same CDR3. The chain has TRBV2 and TRBJ2-7; D unresolved. Germline V gives CDR1 SNHLY, CDR2 FYNNEI. CDR3 size: 12 residues. Trimming left V 3 bases short and J 1 base short, with 4 bases between. The CDR3 bases are TGTGCCAGCAGTGAGACTTCCTACGAGCAGTACTTC. Its protein product is CASSETSYEQYF.

V gene TRBV7-2 combines with J gene TRBJ2-2, with D possibly TRBD1 on 6 matching bases. Trimming pared 6 bases from V and 5 bases from J, leaving 10 bases between. Per germline, CDR1 SGHTA and CDR2 FQGNSA. This CDR3 has 13 residues. The CDR3, as DNA: TGTGCCAGCAGGGACACAGGGACCGGGGAGCTGTTTTTT. Translation: CASRDTGTGELFF.

The chain carries TRBV4-3 and TRBJ2-2; weak D call: TRBD2 (6 bases). Germline assignment: CDR1 LGHNA and CDR2 YSLEER. This CDR3 region has 17 residues. V lost 0 bases and J lost 1, with 12 bases in between. In nucleotides, the CDR3 is TGCGCCAGCAGCCAAGATGGAGGCGGGGTGAACACCGGGGAGCTGTTTTTT. It encodes CASSQDGGGVNTGELFF.

This sequence joins TRBV5-4 and TRBJ2-5, with 14 positions matching TRBD2. Trimming removed 3 bases from V and 6 bases from J; junction bases left unmatched: 7. CDR3 size: 16 residues. Germline-derived CDR1 and CDR2 are SGHNT and YYREEE (reference sequence). CDR3 nucleotides: TGTGCCAGCAGCTCCGGGACTAGCGGGAGCTGGCAGACCCAGTACTTC. It is translated as CASSSGTSGSWQTQYF.

The chain has TRBV6-5 and TRBJ2-5; D is unclear. Germline V lookup: CDR1 MNHEY, CDR2 SVGAGI. This CDR3 is built from 16 residues. Between the trimmed V and J ends, which lost 0 bases and 1 base, there was a span of 12 bases. The CDR3 nucleotides are TGTGCCAGCAGTTACTCGATTAGGCAGGCCCAAGAGACCCAGTACTTC. Translated, it gives CASSYSIRQAQETQYF.

This clone was observed a few times. The chain links TRBV29-1 to TRBJ2-2, with TRBD2 as a possible D gene (6 bases). V was trimmed by 5 bases and J by 5 bases, leaving 15 bases between them. The CDR3 loop spans 14 amino acids. The germline CDR1 and CDR2 sequences are SQVTM and ANQGSEA. Here the CDR3 reads CSVTGDSTTGELFF. In DNA, the CDR3 is TGCAGCGTTACGGGAGACAGTACTACCGGGGAGCTGTTTTTT.

This clone was found a few times. The rearrangement uses TRBV7-3 and TRBJ1-1, with 7 bases that match TRBD1. Germline V gives CDR1 SGHTA, CDR2 FQGTGA. V dropped 5 bases and J dropped 4; count of bases not matched to a gene: 4. This CDR3 has 13 amino acids. This chain's CDR3 is CASSPRQGTEAFF. The CDR3, as DNA: TGTGCCAGCAGCCCCCGACAGGGCACTGAAGCTTTCTTT.

V usage is TRBV19 and J usage is TRBJ2-5; a possible D gene is TRBD2 (5 bases). This CDR3 has 15 residues. The V gene lost 3 bases and the J gene lost 2 bases, with 13 bases spanning the gap. CDR1 and CDR2 (germline): LNHDA, SQIVND (reference sequence). The CDR3 region has the DNA TGTGCCAGTAGTATTTTCGTGGGAGTACAAGAGACCCAGTACTTC. Translated: CASSIFVGVQETQYF.